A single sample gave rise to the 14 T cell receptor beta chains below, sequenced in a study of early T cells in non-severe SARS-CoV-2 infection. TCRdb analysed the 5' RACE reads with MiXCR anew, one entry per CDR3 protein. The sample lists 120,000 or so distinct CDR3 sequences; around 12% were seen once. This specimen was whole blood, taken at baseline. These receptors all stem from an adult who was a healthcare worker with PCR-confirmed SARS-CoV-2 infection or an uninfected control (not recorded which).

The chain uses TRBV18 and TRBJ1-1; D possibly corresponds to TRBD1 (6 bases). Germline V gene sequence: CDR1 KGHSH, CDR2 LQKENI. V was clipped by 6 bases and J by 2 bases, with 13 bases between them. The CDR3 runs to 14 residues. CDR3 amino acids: CASSGNRDNTEAFF. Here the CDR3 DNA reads TGTGCCAGCTCCGGGAACAGGGATAACACTGAAGCTTTCTTT.

This chain's CDR3 is CASSVAGVAGELFF. CDR3 in DNA: TGTGCCAGCAGCGTAGCTGGGGTCGCCGGGGAGCTGTTTTTT. The chain employs TRBV9 and TRBJ2-2, with D unresolved. Germline loops: CDR1 SGDLS, CDR2 YYNGEE. This CDR3 is built from 14 residues. V gave up 0 bases and J gave up 6 bases, with 9 bases separating them.

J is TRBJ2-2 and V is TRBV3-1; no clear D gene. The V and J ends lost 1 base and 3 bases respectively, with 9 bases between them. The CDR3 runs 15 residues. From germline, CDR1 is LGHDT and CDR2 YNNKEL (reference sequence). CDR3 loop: CASSQVNSYTGELFF. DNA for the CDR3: TGTGCCAGCAGCCAAGTCAATAGCTACACCGGGGAGCTGTTTTTT.

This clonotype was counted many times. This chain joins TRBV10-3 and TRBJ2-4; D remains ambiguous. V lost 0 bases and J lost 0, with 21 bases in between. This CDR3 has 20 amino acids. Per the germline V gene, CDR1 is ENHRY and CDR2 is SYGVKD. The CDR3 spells CAISESIGLRKPLAKNIQYF. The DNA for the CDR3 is TGTGCCATCAGTGAGTCGATCGGCCTTCGGAAACCATTAGCCAAAAACATTCAGTACTTC.

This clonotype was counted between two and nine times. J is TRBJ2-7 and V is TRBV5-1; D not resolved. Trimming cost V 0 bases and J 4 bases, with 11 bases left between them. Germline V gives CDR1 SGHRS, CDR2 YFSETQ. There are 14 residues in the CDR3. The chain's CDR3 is CASSLEYGPYEQYF. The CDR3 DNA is TGCGCCAGCAGCTTGGAATACGGACCGTACGAGCAGTACTTC.

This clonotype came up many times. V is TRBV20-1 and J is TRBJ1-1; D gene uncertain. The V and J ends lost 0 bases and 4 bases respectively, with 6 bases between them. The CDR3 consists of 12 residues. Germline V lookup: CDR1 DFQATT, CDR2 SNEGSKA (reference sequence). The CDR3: CSAREGFTEAFF. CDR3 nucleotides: TGCAGTGCTAGAGAGGGGTTCACTGAAGCTTTCTTT.

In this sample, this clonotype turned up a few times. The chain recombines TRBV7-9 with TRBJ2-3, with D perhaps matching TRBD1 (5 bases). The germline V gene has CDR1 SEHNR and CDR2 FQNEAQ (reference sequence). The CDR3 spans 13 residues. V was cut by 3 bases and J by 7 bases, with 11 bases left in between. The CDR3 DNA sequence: TGTGCCAGCAGCTTGGCAGGGCGAAATACGCAGTATTTT. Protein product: CASSLAGRNTQYF.

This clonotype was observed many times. The CDR3 here is CASSFPGESYEQYF. Written as DNA, the CDR3 is TGTGCCAGCAGCTTTCCTGGGGAAAGCTACGAGCAGTACTTC. The chain links TRBV28 to TRBJ2-7; D remains ambiguous. Germline V CDR1 and CDR2: MDHEN, SYDVKM. This CDR3 has 14 amino acids. Trimming cost V 6 bases and J 3 bases, with 15 bases left between them.

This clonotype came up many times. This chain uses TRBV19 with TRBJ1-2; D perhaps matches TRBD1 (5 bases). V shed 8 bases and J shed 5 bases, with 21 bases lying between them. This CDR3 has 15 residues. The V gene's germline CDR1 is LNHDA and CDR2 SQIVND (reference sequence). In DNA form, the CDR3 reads TGTGCCAGTCAGACCCCGGGGCAAGAGGGATATGGCTACACCTTC. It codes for CASQTPGQEGYGYTF.

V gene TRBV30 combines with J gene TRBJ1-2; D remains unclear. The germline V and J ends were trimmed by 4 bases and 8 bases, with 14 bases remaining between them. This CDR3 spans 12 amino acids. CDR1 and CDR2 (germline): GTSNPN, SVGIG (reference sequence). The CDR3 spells CAWNRDEGGYTF. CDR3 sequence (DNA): TGTGCCTGGAATAGGGATGAAGGAGGCTACACCTTC.

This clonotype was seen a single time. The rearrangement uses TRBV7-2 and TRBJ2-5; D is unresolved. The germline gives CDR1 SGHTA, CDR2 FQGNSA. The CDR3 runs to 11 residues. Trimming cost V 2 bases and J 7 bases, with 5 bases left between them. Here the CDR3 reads CASSLKGTQYF. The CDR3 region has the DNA TGTGCCAGCAGCTTAAAGGGGACCCAGTACTTC.

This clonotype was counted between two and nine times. The CDR3 DNA reads as TGTGCCAGCAGCCTTGGACCGGGGCAGGAAAACATTCAGTACTTC. Amino acids: CASSLGPGQENIQYF. The J gene is TRBJ2-4, the V gene TRBV5-4, with D perhaps being TRBD1 or TRBD2 (5 bases each). Trimming left V 4 bases short and J 5 bases short, with 16 bases between. This CDR3 spans 15 amino acids. Germline CDR1 and CDR2: SGHNT and YYREEE (reference sequence).

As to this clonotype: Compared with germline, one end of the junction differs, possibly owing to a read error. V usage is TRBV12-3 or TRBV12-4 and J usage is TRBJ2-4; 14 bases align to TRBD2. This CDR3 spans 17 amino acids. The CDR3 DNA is TGTGCCCGCAGTCCCAGACTAGCGGGGGGGCCTCGGGTCATTCAGTACTTC. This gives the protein CARSPRLAGGPRVIQYF.

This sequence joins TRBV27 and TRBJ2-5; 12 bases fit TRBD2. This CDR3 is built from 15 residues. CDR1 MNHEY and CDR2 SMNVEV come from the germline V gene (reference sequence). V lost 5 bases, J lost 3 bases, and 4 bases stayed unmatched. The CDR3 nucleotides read TGTGCCAGCAGTCCCTGGACTAGCGGGGAAGAGACCCAGTACTTC. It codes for CASSPWTSGEETQYF.